This T cell receptor beta chain was profiled in a study of cytomegalovirus exposure and HLA in healthy donors. This CDR3 contains 12 residues. Germline V gene sequence: CDR1 SGHRS, CDR2 YFSETQ. V was clipped by 1 base and J by 3 bases, with 5 bases between them. PCR primers comprised 60 Vbeta and 13 Jbeta primers. The assay was immunoSEQ multiplex PCR, and TCRdb's table has in-frame clones only and misses some. The sample yields 120,000 to 150,000 clones, 73% seen once. The chain joins TRBV5-1 to TRBJ2-7; D remains unclear. The TCR sequence derives from a human donor in good health. The sample was PBMCs. CDR3 in amino acids: CASSLTDYEQYF. In nucleotides, the CDR3 is TGCGCCAGCAGCTTGACAGACTACGAGCAGTACTTC.